This TCR beta chain was captured in a study of T cells in localized non-small cell lung cancer. This clone was seen only once. Sequencing was performed with immunoSEQ multiplex PCR; in TCRdb, only in-frame clones are kept and a portion is missing. The sample records nearly 15,000 clones, 85% being singletons. Germline-derived CDR1 and CDR2 are MNHEY and SMNVEV (reference sequence). V was clipped by 5 bases and J by 6 bases; unmatched bases: 7. This CDR3 has 13 amino acids. The rearrangement links TRBV27 to TRBJ2-7; 7 bases agree with TRBD1. The sequencing here drew on peripheral blood, taken before any cancer treatment. This TCR was sampled from a female donor over 55 with stage I squamous cell lung carcinoma. CDR3 region: CASSPTGWSEQYF. The CDR3 DNA is TGTGCCAGCAGTCCGACAGGGTGGAGCGAGCAGTACTTC.